The T cell receptor beta chain described here comes from a study of OX40 agonist ivuxolimab in advanced cancers. Data came from immunoSEQ multiplex PCR; TCRdb stores just in-frame clones and leaves some out. The sample yields about 99,000 clones, 91% seen once. V lost 9 bases, J lost 1 base, and 6 bases stayed unmatched. The CDR3 covers 14 residues. The V gene's germline CDR1 is MNHEY and CDR2 SVGAGI. For this clone: Its target is not known.

Study results and limitations: There were, on average, more expanded clones in CD8+ T cells than in CD4+.

This chain connects TRBV6-5 to TRBJ2-3; TRBD1 aligns across 8 bases. Sample: CD4+ or CD8+ T cells sorted from blood, taken in a trial of the OX40 agonist ivuxolimab. The origin of this receptor is an adult with an advanced solid tumor such as melanoma, head and neck, liver or kidney cancer. CDR3 in amino acids: CASTRTGRTDTQYF. CDR3 DNA sequence: TGTGCCAGTACCCGGACAGGGCGCACAGATACGCAGTATTTT.